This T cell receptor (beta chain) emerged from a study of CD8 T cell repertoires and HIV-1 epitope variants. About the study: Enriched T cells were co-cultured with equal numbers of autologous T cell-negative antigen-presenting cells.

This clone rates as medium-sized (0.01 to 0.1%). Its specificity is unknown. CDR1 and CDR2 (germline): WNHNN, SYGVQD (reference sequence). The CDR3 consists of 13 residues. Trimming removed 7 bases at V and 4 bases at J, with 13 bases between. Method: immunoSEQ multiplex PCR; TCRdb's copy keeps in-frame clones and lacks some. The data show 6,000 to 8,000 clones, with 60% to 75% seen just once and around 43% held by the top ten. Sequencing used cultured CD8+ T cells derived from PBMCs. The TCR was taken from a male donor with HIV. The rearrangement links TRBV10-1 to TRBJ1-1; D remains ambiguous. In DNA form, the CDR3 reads TGCGCCAGCAATTCTAAACGGGCCACTGAAGCTTTCTTT. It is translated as CASNSKRATEAFF.